The 13 T cell receptor beta chains in this list originate from one sample, sequenced in a study of blood T cell repertoires in COVID-19. Sequenced by immunoSEQ multiplex PCR; TCRdb stores in-frame clones only, minus some. This sample has 250,000 to 300,000 clones; roughly 86% occur once, and the top ten carry less than 4.5%. The sequencing sample was made of peripheral blood. The receptors were sampled from a young man with active or convalescent COVID-19.

The rearrangement uses TRBV7-9 and TRBJ2-3; 11 bases line up with TRBD2. There are 16 residues in the CDR3. CDR1 is SEHNR and CDR2 is FQNEAQ in the germline V gene (reference sequence). J gave up 2 bases and V 5 bases, and 6 bases lay outside the gene matches. This CDR3 reads CASSPTSGGSTDTQYF. Written as DNA, the CDR3 is TGTGCCAGCAGCCCTACTAGCGGGGGATCCACAGATACGCAGTATTTT.

The chain carries TRBV6-5 and TRBJ1-4; 10 bases map to TRBD1. CDR3 size: 14 residues. Germline V gene lookup returns CDR1 MNHEY and CDR2 SVGAGI. With 5 bases clipped from V and 7 bases from J, the junction kept 4 bases outside the gene matches. CDR3 in amino acids: CASSRGTGVEKLFF. CDR3 bases: TGTGCCAGCAGTCGCGGGACAGGGGTTGAAAAACTGTTTTTT.

The chain is built from TRBV5-1 and TRBJ2-1, with 7 bases aligning to TRBD1. CDR1 SGHRS and CDR2 YFSETQ come from the germline V gene. The CDR3 contains 17 residues. The trim removed 4 bases at V and 0 bases at J, leaving 10 bases unmatched. The CDR3 DNA reads as TGCGCCAGCAGCCCCTACAGGGGTAGCGACTCCTACAATGAGCAGTTCTTC. Translated: CASSPYRGSDSYNEQFF.

The chain uses TRBV7-2 and TRBJ2-7; TRBD2 agrees at 13 bases. Trimming took 5 bases from V and 6 from J; bases not matched to a gene: 7. The CDR3 extends over 15 amino acids. Germline V gene lookup returns CDR1 SGHTA and CDR2 FQGNSA. The CDR3 loop is CASSLGLAGVGEQYF. The CDR3 DNA sequence: TGTGCCAGCAGCCTCGGACTAGCGGGAGTAGGCGAGCAGTACTTC. The entire variable domain, with the rest obtained from reference TRBV7-2 and TRBJ2-7, is as follows: GAGVSQSPSNKVTEKGKDVELRCDPISGHTALYWYRQSLGQGLEFLIYFQGNSAPDKSGLPSDRFSAERTGGSVSTLTIQRTQQEDSAVYLCASSLGLAGVGEQYFGPGTRLTVT.

The rearrangement joins TRBV7-2 to TRBJ1-4, with TRBD1 matching 7 bases. The CDR3 is 15 amino acids. CDR1 is SGHTA, CDR2 FQGNSA, per germline. Germline trimming cut 3 bases from V and 7 bases from J; bases unmatched to any gene: 8. The CDR3 nucleotides read TGTGCCAGCAGCTTTTTAGGACAGGCTAGTGAAAAACTGTTTTTT. The encoded protein is CASSFLGQASEKLFF.

The chain recombines TRBV11-2 with TRBJ1-2; 9 bases are shared with TRBD1. Germline assignment: CDR1 SGHAT and CDR2 FQNNGV. The ends lost 5 bases at V and 12 bases at J; junction bases unmatched: 13. The CDR3 totals 14 residues. The CDR3 nucleotides are TGTGCCAGCAGCGCACAACCGGGACAGGGAAGGGACACCTTC. Amino acid sequence: CASSAQPGQGRDTF.

On this clone: One end of the junction is discordant with germline, which a read error may explain. This chain connects TRBV7-7 to TRBJ2-1; no clear D. Germline V CDR1 and CDR2: SSHAT, FNYEAQ (reference sequence). The CDR3 runs to 15 residues. In DNA, the CDR3 is TGTGCTAGCAGCTTAGAGGAGAGCTCCTACAATGAGCAGTTCTTC. Its protein is CASSLEESSYNEQFF.

CDR3 sequence: CASSLVRRVSGANVLTF. CDR3 bases: TGTGCCAGCAGCTTGGTCAGGAGGGTCTCTGGGGCCAACGTCCTGACTTTC. The chain is built from TRBV5-5 and TRBJ2-6; D may be TRBD2 (6 bases). There are 17 residues in the CDR3. With 0 bases removed from V and 0 bases from J, the gap between germline ends came to 10 bases. CDR1 is SGHKS, CDR2 YYEKEE, per germline (reference sequence). The full variable domain, in which reference TRBV5-5 and TRBJ2-6 provide the parts outside the CDR3, is DAGVTQSPTHLIKTRGQQVTLRCSPISGHKSVSWYQQVLGQGPQFIFQYYEKEERGRGNFPDRFSARQFPNYSSELNVNALLLGDSALYLCASSLVRRVSGANVLTFGAGSRLTVL.

V is TRBV6-5 and J is TRBJ2-7; 9 bases fit TRBD2. The V gene end was trimmed by 10 bases and the J gene end by 0 bases; junction bases not matched to a gene: 7. The CDR3 consists of 14 residues. Per the germline V gene, CDR1 is MNHEY and CDR2 is SVGAGI. The CDR3 coding sequence is TGTGCCACCCTTAGCGGGAGTAGCTCCTACGAGCAGTACTTC. Residues: CATLSGSSSYEQYF.

The rearrangement joins TRBV6-6 to TRBJ1-1; 7 bases are a match to TRBD1. The CDR3 length is 16 residues. Trimming removed 0 bases from V and 0 bases from J; junction bases left unmatched: 4. Germline CDR1 reads MNHNY; CDR2 reads SVGAGI (reference sequence). CDR3: CASSYSSGQVNTEAFF. The CDR3 region has the DNA TGTGCCAGCAGTTACTCGAGCGGACAGGTGAACACTGAAGCTTTCTTT.

V usage is TRBV2 and J usage is TRBJ2-3, with TRBD1 as a possible D gene (5 bases). Germline values: CDR1 SNHLY, CDR2 FYNNEI. V shed 2 bases and J shed 4 bases, with 10 bases lying between them. The length of the CDR3 is 14 residues. Here the CDR3 reads CASSEQGPADTQYF. The CDR3 DNA reads as TGTGCCAGCAGTGAACAGGGTCCCGCAGATACGCAGTATTTT. The variable domain in full, completed from reference TRBV2 and TRBJ2-3, reads EPEVTQTPSHQVTQMGQEVILRCVPISNHLYFYWYRQILGQKVEFLVSFYNNEISEKSEIFDDQFSVERPDGSNFTLKIRSTKLEDSAMYFCASSEQGPADTQYFGPGTRLTVL.

The rearrangement links TRBV28 to TRBJ2-1; D possibly corresponds to TRBD2 (6 bases). Germline V gene sequence: CDR1 MDHEN, CDR2 SYDVKM. Trimming removed 6 bases from V and 6 bases from J, with 21 bases in between. The CDR3 extends over 16 amino acids. The CDR3 bases are TGTGCCAGCAGCCCAATCTTGGGGGGTGCACTCAATGAGCAGTTCTTC. Encoded protein: CASSPILGGALNEQFF.

The chain is built from TRBV6-5 and TRBJ2-2; TRBD1 agrees at 9 bases. The CDR3 sequence is 14 residues long. Germline-derived CDR1 and CDR2 are MNHEY and SVGAGI. Germline trimming cut 6 bases from V and 6 bases from J; bases unmatched to any gene: 5. The CDR3 DNA follows: TGTGCCAGCAGCCCGGGACAGGGTGCCGGGGAGCTGTTTTTT. This encodes CASSPGQGAGELFF.